This T cell receptor beta chain stems from a study of control samples from healthy donors and cancer patients. Libraries were prepared by immunoSEQ multiplex PCR; TCRdb keeps only in-frame clonotypes and omits some of them. The sample carries roughly 55,000 clones, roughly 86% recorded once. The CDR3 loop spans 14 amino acids. V dropped 4 bases and J dropped 4; count of bases not matched to a gene: 6. Germline V gene data show CDR1 as SGHRS and CDR2 as YFSETQ. The sequenced sample was blood. V and J are TRBV5-1 and TRBJ2-3, with TRBD1 matching 7 bases. The sequence was collected from a man aged 50 to 59 in good health. CDR3 in amino acids: CASSMTGSADTQYF. The CDR3 DNA is TGCGCCAGCAGCATGACAGGGTCGGCAGATACGCAGTATTTT. Full variable domain (outside the CDR3, taken from reference TRBV5-1 and TRBJ2-3): KAGVTQTPRYLIKTRGQQVTLSCSPISGHRSVSWYQQTPGQGLQFLFEYFSETQRNKGNFPGRFSGRQFSNSRSEMNVSTLELGDSALYLCASSMTGSADTQYFGPGTRLTVL.